This T cell receptor beta chain was retrieved from a study of blood T cell repertoires in COVID-19. Study at large: Some COVID-19 samples were acute and others convalescent; all came from the United States, Italy and Spain. From T cells, B-cell-depleted T cells, or PBMCs came the material, which was cDNA or gDNA.

Source study methods: Reference gene primers were amplified, and this amplification served to estimate nucleated cell counts. Libraries were prepared by immunoSEQ multiplex PCR; TCRdb keeps only in-frame clonotypes and omits some of them. The DNA was the basis for D and trimming; V, J and clone size are from that table. The sample has some 87,000 clones; around 83% are singletons. The receptor's source is a man of 80 years or more with active or convalescent COVID-19. Sequenced material: peripheral blood.

Here the CDR3 reads CATSRDRGLAGHEQFF. CDR3 sequence (DNA): TGTGCCACCAGCAGAGACAGGGGACTAGCGGGACATGAGCAGTTCTTC. This chain uses TRBV15 with TRBJ2-1; 13 bases line up with TRBD2. J was trimmed by 8 bases and V by 0 bases; bases with no gene match: 4. Germline values: CDR1 LNHNV, CDR2 YYDKDF (reference sequence). The CDR3 totals 16 residues.